This entry features one TCR beta chain sequence. This specimen includes other DNA sequences encoding the same CDR3. This record comes from a study of blood T cell repertoires in COVID-19. The table came from immunoSEQ multiplex PCR; TCRdb's copy has only in-frame clones and leaves some out. The sample has about 260,000 clones, 82% seen once; the top ten hold 1.5% to 2%. The V end was cut by 6 bases, the J end by 0 bases, with 12 bases between. From germline, CDR1 is MNHEY and CDR2 SVGAGI. CDR3 length equals 15 residues. The sample comprised peripheral blood. The chain is built from TRBV6-5 and TRBJ2-1; tentatively, D is TRBD1 (6 bases). This TCR derives from a woman of 80 years or more with acute or convalescent COVID-19. The CDR3 is CASRPTGSSYNEQFF. The CDR3 DNA reads TGTGCCAGCAGACCCACAGGGAGCTCCTACAATGAGCAGTTCTTC.